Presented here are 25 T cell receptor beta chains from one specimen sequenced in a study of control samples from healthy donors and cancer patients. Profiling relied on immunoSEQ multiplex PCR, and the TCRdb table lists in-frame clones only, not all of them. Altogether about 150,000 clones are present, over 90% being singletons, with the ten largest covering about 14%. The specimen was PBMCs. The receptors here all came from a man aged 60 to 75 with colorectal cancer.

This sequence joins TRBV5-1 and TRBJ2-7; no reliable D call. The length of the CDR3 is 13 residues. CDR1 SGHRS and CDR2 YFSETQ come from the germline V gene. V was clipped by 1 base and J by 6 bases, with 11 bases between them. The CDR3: CASSLQEMGEQYF. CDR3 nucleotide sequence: TGCGCCAGCAGCTTGCAGGAGATGGGCGAGCAGTACTTC.

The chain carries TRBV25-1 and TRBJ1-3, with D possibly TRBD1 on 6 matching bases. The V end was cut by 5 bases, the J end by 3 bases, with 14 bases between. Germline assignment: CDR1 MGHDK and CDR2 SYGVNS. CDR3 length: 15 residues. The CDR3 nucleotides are TGTGCCAGCAGTCCCAGTGGGGGCCTTGGAAACACCATATATTTT. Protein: CASSPSGGLGNTIYF.

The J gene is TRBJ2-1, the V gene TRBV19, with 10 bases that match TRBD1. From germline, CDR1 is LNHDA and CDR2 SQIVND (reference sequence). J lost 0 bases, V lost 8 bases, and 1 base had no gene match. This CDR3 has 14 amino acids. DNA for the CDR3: TGTGCCAGTGGGACAGGGGTCTCCTACAATGAGCAGTTCTTC. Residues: CASGTGVSYNEQFF.

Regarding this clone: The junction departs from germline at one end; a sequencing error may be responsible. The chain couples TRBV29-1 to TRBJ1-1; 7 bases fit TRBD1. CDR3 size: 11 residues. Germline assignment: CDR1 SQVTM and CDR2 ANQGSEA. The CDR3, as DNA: TGCAGCGTAGTGTCCGGGACAGAAGCCTTCTTT. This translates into CSVVSGTEAFF. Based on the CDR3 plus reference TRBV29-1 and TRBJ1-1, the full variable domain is SAVISQKPSRDICQRGTSLTIQCQVDSQVTMMFWYRQQPGQSLTLIATANQGSEATYESGFVIDKFPISRPNLTFSTLTVSNMSPEDSSIYLCSVVSGTEAFFGQGTRLTVV.

The CDR3 protein is CASSESAGLAFTDTQYF. The CDR3, as DNA: TGCGCCAGCAGTGAGTCAGCGGGACTAGCTTTTACAGATACGCAGTATTTT. J is TRBJ2-3 and V is TRBV10-1; 9 positions agree with TRBD2. In germline, CDR1 is WNHNN, CDR2 SYGVQD (reference sequence). The length of the CDR3 is 17 residues. J lost 3 bases, V lost 0 bases, and 7 bases had no gene match.

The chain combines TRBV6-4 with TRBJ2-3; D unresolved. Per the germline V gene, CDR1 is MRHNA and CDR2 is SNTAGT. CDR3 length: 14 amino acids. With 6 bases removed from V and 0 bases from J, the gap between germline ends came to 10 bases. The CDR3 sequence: CASSASASTDTQYF. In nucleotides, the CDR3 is TGTGCCAGCAGCGCCAGTGCTAGCACAGATACGCAGTATTTT.

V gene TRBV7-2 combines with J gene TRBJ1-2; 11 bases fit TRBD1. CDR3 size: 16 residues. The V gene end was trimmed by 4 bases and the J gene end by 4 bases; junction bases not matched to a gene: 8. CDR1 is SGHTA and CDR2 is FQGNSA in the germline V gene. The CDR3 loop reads CASSSTHGQGAYGYTF. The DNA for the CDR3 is TGTGCCAGCAGCTCAACCCACGGACAGGGGGCCTATGGCTACACCTTC.

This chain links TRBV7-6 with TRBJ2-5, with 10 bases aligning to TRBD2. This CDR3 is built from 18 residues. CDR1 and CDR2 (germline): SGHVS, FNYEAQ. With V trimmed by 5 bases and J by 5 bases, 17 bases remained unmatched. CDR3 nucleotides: TGTGCCAGCAGCCGGGGCGGGCCTAGCGGGGGCCGGGGTGAGACCCAGTACTTC. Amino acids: CASSRGGPSGGRGETQYF.

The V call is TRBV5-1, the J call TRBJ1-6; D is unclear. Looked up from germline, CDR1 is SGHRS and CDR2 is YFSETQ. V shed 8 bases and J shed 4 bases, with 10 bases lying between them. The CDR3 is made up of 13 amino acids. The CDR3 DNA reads TGCGCCAGTTTTGACGGATATAATTCACCCCTCCACTTT. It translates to CASFDGYNSPLHF.

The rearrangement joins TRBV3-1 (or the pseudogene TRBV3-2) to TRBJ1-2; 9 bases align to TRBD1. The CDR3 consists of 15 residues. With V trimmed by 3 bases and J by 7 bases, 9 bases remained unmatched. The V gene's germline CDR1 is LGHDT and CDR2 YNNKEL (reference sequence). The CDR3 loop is CASSHMGQGKGGYTF. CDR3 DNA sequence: TGTGCCAGCAGCCACATGGGACAGGGAAAAGGTGGCTACACCTTC.

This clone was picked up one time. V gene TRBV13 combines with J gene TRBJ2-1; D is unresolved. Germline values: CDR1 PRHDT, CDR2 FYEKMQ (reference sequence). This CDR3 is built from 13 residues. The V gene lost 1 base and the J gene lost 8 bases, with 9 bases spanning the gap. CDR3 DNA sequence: TGTGCCAGCAGCTTAGTAGGTACAGATGAGCAGTTCTTC. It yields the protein CASSLVGTDEQFF. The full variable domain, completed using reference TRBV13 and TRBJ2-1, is AAGVIQSPRHLIKEKRETATLKCYPIPRHDTVYWYQQGPGQDPQFLISFYEKMQSDKGSIPDRFSAQQFSDYHSELNMSSLELGDSALYFCASSLVGTDEQFFGPGTRLTVL.

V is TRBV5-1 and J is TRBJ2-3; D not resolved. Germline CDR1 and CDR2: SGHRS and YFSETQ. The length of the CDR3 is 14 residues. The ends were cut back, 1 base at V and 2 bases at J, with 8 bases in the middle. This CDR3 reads CASSLTDLTDTQYF. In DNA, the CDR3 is TGCGCCAGCAGCTTGACTGATCTCACAGATACGCAGTATTTT.

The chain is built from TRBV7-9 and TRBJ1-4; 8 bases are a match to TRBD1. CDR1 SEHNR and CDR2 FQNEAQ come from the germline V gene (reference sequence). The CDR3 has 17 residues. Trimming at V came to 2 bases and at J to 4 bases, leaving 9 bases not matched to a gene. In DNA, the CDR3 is TGTGCCAGCAGCTTATACGGTACAGGGGGAATTAATGAAAAACTGTTTTTT. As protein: CASSLYGTGGINEKLFF.

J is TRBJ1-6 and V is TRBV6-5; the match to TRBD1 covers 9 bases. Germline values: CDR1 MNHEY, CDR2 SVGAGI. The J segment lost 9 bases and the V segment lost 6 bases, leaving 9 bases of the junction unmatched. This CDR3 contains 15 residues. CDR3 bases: TGTGCCAGCAGCCTAACCGGGACAGGGACTTCACCCCTCCACTTT. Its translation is CASSLTGTGTSPLHF.

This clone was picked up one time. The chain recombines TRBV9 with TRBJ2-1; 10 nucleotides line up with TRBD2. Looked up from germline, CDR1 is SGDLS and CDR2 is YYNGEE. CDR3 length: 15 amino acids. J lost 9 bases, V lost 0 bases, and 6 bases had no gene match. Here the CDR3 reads CASSVESGGVFEQFF. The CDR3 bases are TGTGCCAGCAGCGTAGAAAGCGGGGGGGTCTTTGAGCAGTTCTTC.

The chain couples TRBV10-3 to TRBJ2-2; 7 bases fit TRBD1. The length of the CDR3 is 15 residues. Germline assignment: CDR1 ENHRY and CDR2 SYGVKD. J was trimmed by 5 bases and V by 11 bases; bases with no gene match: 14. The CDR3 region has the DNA TGTGCCGCCTTCGACCCGACAGGGCGAACCGGGGAGCTGTTTTTT. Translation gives CAAFDPTGRTGELFF.

The chain's CDR3 is CASSLAAQGRTEAFF. The DNA for the CDR3 is TGTGCCAGCAGCTTAGCGGCGCAGGGAAGGACTGAAGCTTTCTTT. This chain links TRBV7-9 with TRBJ1-1, with a possible D match to TRBD1 (5 bases). The V gene lost 0 bases and the J gene lost 5 bases, with 13 bases spanning the gap. The CDR3 is 15 residues long. The germline V gene has CDR1 SEHNR and CDR2 FQNEAQ (reference sequence).

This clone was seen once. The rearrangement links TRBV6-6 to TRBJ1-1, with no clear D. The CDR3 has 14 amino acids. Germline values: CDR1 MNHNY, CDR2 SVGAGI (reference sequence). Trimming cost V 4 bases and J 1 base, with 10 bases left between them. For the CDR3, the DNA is TGTGCCAGCAGTTCGAGGACGGGGAACACTGAAGCTTTCTTT. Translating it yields CASSSRTGNTEAFF.

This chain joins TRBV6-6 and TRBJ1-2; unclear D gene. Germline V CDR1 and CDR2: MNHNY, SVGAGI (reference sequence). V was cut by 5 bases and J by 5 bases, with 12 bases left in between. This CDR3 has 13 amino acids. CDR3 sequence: CASSPDPGYGYTF. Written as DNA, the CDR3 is TGTGCCAGCAGTCCGGATCCGGGATATGGCTACACCTTC.

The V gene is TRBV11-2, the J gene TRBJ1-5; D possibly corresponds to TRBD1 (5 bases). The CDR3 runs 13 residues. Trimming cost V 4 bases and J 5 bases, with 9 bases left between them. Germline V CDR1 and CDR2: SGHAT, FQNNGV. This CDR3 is CASSWGMDQPQHF. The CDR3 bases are TGTGCCAGCAGCTGGGGGATGGATCAGCCCCAGCATTTT. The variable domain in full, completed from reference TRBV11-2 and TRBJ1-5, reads EAGVAQSPRYKIIEKRQSVAFWCNPISGHATLYWYQQILGQGPKLLIQFQNNGVVDDSQLPKDRFSAERLKGVDSTLKIQPAKLEDSAVYLCASSWGMDQPQHFGDGTRLSIL.

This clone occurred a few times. CDR3 DNA sequence: TGTGCCAGCAGCGTAGGGGGCAGGGAGGCCTATGGCTACACCTTC. Translated, it gives CASSVGGREAYGYTF. The chain is built from TRBV9 and TRBJ1-2; D may be TRBD1 (5 bases). V gave up 0 bases and J gave up 4 bases, with 13 bases separating them. Looked up from germline, CDR1 is SGDLS and CDR2 is YYNGEE. This CDR3 contains 15 residues.

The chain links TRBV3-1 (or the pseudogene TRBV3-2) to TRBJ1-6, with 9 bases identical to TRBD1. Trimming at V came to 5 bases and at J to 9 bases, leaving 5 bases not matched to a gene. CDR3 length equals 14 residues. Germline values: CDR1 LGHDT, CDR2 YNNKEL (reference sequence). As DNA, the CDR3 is TGTGCCAGCAGCAAGGGACAGGGAGGTTCACCCCTCCACTTT. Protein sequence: CASSKGQGGSPLHF.

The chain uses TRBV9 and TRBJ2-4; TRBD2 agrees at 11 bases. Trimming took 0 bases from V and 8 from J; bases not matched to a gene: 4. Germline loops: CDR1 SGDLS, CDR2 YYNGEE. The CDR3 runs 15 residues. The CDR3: CASSVEAGLADIQYF. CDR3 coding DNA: TGTGCCAGCAGCGTAGAAGCGGGACTAGCGGACATTCAGTACTTC.

This chain's CDR3 is CASRGFDRTNEQYF. The CDR3 DNA reads TGTGCCAGCAGGGGGTTCGACCGGACGAACGAGCAGTACTTC. The V and J genes are TRBV28 and TRBJ2-7; no reliable D call. V lost 6 bases and J lost 5, with 17 bases in between. The CDR3 consists of 14 residues. The germline V gene has CDR1 MDHEN and CDR2 SYDVKM.

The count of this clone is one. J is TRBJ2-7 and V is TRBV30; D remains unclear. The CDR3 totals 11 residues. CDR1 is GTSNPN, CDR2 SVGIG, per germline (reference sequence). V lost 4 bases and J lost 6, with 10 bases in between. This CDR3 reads CAWTFGGEQYF. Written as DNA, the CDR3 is TGTGCCTGGACCTTCGGTGGCGAGCAGTACTTC.